By its share, the clone carrying this T cell receptor beta chain is medium-sized. Its antigen is as yet unknown. Antiretroviral therapy had run roughly three months, about 14 weeks, before follow-up blood collection. The repertoire came from unfractionated whole blood and reflected all unsorted peripheral T cells. Reverse transcription used roughly 480 ng RNA and constant-region primers for alpha and beta. Separate chain-specific third strand synthesis with multiplexing indices produced the alpha and beta libraries. TCRdb re-called the 5' RACE reads through MiXCR, storing one row per CDR3 protein. The sample comprises a few thousand distinct CDR3 sequences, roughly 20% of which are singletons, and roughly 28% rests with the top ten. The sample is drawn from a study of HIV-infected patients and healthy controls. Overall study: CD8 counts did not change consistently during early therapy; the CD4:CD8 ratio climbed slightly.

Between the trimmed V and J ends, which lost 3 bases and 5 bases, there was a span of 10 bases. CDR3 size: 13 residues. Looked up from germline, CDR1 is MNHEY and CDR2 is SMNVEV (reference sequence). General study results and limits: Eight alpha and eight beta V genes differed significantly in mean usage between HIV-infected patients and controls. CDR3 sharing between individuals was lower in HIV-infected patients than in healthy controls. CMV-associated CDR3s mostly grew nonsignificantly during therapy, while HIV-associated CDR3s declined significantly.

The TCR comes from an adult with HIV infection. The sample consisted of blood, taken during antiretroviral therapy. The V gene is TRBV27, the J gene TRBJ1-1, with a weak D call TRBD1 (5 bases). The CDR3 DNA follows: TGTGCCAGCAGTTTCGGGGGGGGGACTGAAGCTTTCTTT. Its protein product is CASSFGGGTEAFF.